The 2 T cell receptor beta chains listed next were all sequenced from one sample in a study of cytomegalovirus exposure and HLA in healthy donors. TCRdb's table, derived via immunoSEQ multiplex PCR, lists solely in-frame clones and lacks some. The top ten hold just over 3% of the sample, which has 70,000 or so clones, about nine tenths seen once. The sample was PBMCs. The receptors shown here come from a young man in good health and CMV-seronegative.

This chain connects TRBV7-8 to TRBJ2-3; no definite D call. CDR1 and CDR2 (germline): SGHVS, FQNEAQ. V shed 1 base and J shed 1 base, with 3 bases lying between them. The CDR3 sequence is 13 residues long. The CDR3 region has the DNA TGTGCCAGCAGCTTAGGAGGCACAGATACGCAGTATTTT. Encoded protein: CASSLGGTDTQYF.

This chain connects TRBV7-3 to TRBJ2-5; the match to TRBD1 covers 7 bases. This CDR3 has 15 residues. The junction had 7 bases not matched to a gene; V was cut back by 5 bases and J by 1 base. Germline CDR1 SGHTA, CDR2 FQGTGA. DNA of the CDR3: TGTGCCAGCAGCCTGACAGGGCCCCCCCAAGAGACCCAGTACTTC. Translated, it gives CASSLTGPPQETQYF.